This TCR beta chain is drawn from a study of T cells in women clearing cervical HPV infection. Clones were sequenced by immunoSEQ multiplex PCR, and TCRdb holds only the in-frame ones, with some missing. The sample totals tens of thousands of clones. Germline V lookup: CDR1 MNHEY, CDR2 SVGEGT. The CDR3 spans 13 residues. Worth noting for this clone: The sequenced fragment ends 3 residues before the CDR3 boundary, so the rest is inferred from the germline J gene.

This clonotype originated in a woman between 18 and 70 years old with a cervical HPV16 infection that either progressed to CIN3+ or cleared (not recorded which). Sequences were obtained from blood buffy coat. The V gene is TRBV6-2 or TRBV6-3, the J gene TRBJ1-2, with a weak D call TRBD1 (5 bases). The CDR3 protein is CASTQAGVNGYTF. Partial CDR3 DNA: TGTGCCAGCACCCAGGCGGGGGTAAACGGC.